This T cell receptor (beta chain) was recovered during a study of blood T cell repertoires in COVID-19. This CDR3 is 17 amino acids long. Assay: immunoSEQ multiplex PCR; the TCRdb copy retains only in-frame clones and omits some. The repertoire includes roughly 100,000 clones, about four fifths of them detected once, and around 18% sits in the top ten. Sequencing was done on a sample of peripheral blood. This sequence originates from an elderly woman with active or convalescent COVID-19. This chain connects TRBV21-1 to TRBJ2-6; TRBD2 reflects the table's D call only, with no check against the DNA. TRBV21-1 is a pseudogene segment. The CDR3: CASSKRGWSLAANVLTF. The CDR3 region has the DNA TGTGCCAGCAGCAAAAGAGGGTGGAGTCTGGCTGCCAACGTCCTGACTTTC.